This T cell receptor beta chain appears in the sequencing data of a study of T cell repertoires in cytomegalovirus infection. Study at large: The public TCR beta signatures pointed to both CMV infection and matching HLA type.

TCRdb re-derived calls from the reads in MiXCR, one entry per CDR3 protein. In the table there are around 550,000 distinct CDR3 sequences, more than 20% of which are singletons. This CDR3 has 17 amino acids. Germline loops: CDR1 SGHDN, CDR2 FVKESK. J was trimmed by 6 bases and V by 1 base; bases with no gene match: 8. The material sequenced was PBMCs. This TCR derives from a human donor in good health (CMV status not recorded). Some clones in this sample may be carry-over from other donors' samples. The rearrangement uses TRBV14 and TRBJ2-4, with 11 bases matching TRBD1. The CDR3 DNA follows: TGTGCCAGCAGCCAAGCCTTTATCGGGACAGGGGGAAACATTCAGTACTTC. It codes for CASSQAFIGTGGNIQYF.